This TCR beta chain was identified in a study of T cells after yellow fever vaccination. CDR3 length: 14 residues. V lost 2 bases to trimming and J lost 0 bases, with 8 bases between them. TCRdb passed the 5' RACE reads through MiXCR, listing each CDR3 protein once. This table holds 620,000 or so distinct CDR3 sequences, about 15% found once. General study results and limits: Post-booster reappearance was seen for most primary-vaccination clones (about 95% CD4, roughly 91% CD8). High-abundance clonotypes from the bulk population could contaminate FACS-sorted repertoires.

In its sample, this clonotype was seen a few times. Its antigen remains unknown. The input for sequencing was PBMCs, taken less than 6 days after the first yellow fever vaccination. The sequence derives from a man aged 18 to 30 who received the YFV17D yellow fever vaccine. This chain links TRBV23-1 with TRBJ2-7; unclear D gene. TRBV23-1 is assigned to the ORF class and has an uncertain function. CDR3: CASSQRYSSYEQYF. CDR3 bases: TGCGCCAGCAGTCAAAGGTACAGCTCCTACGAGCAGTACTTC.